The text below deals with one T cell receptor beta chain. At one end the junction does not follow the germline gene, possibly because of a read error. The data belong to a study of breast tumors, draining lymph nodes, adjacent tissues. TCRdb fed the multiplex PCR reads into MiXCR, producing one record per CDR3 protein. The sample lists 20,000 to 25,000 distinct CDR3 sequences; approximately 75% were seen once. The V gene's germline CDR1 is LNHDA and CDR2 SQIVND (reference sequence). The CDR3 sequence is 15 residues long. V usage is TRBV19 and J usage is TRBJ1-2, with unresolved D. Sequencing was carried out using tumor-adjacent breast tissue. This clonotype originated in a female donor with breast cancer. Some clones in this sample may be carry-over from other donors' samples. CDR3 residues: CVSSIQGLSGAGCTF. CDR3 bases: TGTGTCAGTAGTATTCAAGGGCTCTCCGGCGCCGGCTGCACCTTC.